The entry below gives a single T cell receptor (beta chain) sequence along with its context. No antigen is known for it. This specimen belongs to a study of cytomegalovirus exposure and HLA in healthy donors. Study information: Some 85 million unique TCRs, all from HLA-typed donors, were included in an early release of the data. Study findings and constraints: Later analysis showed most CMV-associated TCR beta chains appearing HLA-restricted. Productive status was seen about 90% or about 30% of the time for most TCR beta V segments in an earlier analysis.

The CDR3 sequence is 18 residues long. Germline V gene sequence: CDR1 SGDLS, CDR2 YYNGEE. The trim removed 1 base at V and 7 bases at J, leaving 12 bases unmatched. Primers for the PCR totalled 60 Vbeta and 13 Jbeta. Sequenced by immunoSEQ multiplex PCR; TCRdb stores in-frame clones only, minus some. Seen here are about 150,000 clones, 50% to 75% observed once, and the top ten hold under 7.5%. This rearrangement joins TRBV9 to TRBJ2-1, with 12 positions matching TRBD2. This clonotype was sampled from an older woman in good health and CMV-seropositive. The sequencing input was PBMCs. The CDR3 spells CASSVLPTSGTSGNEQFF. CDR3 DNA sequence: TGTGCCAGCAGCGTACTTCCTACTTCCGGGACTAGCGGGAATGAGCAGTTCTTC. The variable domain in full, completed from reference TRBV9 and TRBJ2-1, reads DSGVTQTPKHLITATGQRVTLRCSPRSGDLSVYWYQQSLDQGLQFLIQYYNGEERAKGNILERFSAQQFPDLHSELNLSSLELGDSALYFCASSVLPTSGTSGNEQFFGPGTRLTVL.